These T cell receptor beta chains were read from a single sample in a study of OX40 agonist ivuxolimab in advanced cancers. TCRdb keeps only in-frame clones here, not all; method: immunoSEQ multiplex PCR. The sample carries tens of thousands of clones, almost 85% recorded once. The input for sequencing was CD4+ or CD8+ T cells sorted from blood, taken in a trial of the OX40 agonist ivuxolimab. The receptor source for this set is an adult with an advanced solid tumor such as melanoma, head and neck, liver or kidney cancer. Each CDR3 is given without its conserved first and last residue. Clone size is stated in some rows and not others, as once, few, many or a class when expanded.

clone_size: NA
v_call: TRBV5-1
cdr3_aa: ASSPEASGRADTQY

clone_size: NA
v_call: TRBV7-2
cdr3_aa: ASSLDGGRSYNEQF

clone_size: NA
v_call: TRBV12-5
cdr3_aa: ASGLDGKHQPQH

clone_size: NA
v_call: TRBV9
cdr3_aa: ASSSGTGKIDGYT

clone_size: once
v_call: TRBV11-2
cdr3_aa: ASSLVGGVGETQY

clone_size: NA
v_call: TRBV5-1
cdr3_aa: ASRREGLYNEQF

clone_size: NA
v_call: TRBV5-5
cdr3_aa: ASSPGQGAGYEQF

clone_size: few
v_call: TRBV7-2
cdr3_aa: ASSLAPRSWGQGSQETQY

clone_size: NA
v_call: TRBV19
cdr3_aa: ASSTPDWGNEQF

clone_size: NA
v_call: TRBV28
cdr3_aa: ASSLGSRNTEAF

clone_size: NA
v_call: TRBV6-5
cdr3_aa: ASSPEVNQPQH

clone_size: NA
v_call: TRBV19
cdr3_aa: ASTSTRRGETQY

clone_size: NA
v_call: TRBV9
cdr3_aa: ASSGPLGTGYNEQF

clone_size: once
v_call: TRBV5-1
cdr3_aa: ASSLGALETQY

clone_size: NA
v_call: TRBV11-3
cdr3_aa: ASSRSSFPAEQY

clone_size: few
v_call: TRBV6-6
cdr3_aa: ASRADRGPNQPQH

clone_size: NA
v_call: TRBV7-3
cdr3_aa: ASSQGRDTEAF

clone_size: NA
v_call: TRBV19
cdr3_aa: ASSTYLLAGRYPFSSYEQY

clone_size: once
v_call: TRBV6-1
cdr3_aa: ASTSEGYSNQPQH